Shown below are 28 T cell receptor beta chains from a single sample sequenced in a study of T cells expressing NK-cell markers. TCRdb re-analyzed the 5' RACE reads; it lists each CDR3 protein once, without DNA. The table lists 350,000 to 400,000 distinct CDR3 sequences. The sample taken for sequencing was blood T cells: a sorted CD56 or NKG2C T cell subset, CD4+ or CD8+ T cells, or bulk PBMC T cells (not recorded which). Receptors were obtained from a woman between 45 and 60 years old in good health.

The rearrangement links TRBV12-3 or TRBV12-4 to TRBJ2-1. The CDR3 runs 16 residues. The CDR3 here is CASSFLRGSSYNEQFF.

The rearrangement uses TRBV7-2 and TRBJ1-3; TCRdb proposes TRBD1, but this gene call is untestable without DNA. The germline gives CDR1 SGHTA, CDR2 FQGNSA. The CDR3 totals 15 residues. This CDR3 is CASSSSGGSGNTIYF.

The chain recombines TRBV28 with TRBJ2-3; the D call from TCRdb, TRBD1, cannot be confirmed without DNA. Germline V gives CDR1 MDHEN, CDR2 SYDVKM. The CDR3 is 13 amino acids. The CDR3 protein is CASSSPDTGTQYF.

The chain carries TRBV18 and TRBJ2-5; TCRdb gives TRBD1 as the D gene, but with no DNA this cannot be confirmed. From germline, CDR1 is KGHSH and CDR2 LQKENI. The CDR3 loop spans 16 amino acids. This CDR3 is CASSPLRDPYQETQYF.

CDR3 amino acids: CSARLAVYSEQFF. V is TRBV20-1 and J is TRBJ2-1; as DNA is missing, the TRBD2 call by TCRdb cannot be tested. Germline V gene lookup returns CDR1 DFQATT and CDR2 SNEGSKA (reference sequence). The CDR3 consists of 13 residues.

The V call is TRBV6-2 or TRBV6-3, the J call TRBJ2-1; the TCRdb D gene call, TRBD1, has no DNA to confirm it. This CDR3 has 16 residues. Per the germline V gene, CDR1 is MNHEY and CDR2 is SVGEGT. The CDR3 protein is CASQNAGISSYNEQFF.

V is TRBV4-1 and J is TRBJ2-7; as DNA is missing, the TRBD1 call by TCRdb cannot be tested. The CDR3 is 14 residues long. Per the germline V gene, CDR1 is MGHRA and CDR2 is YSYEKL. CDR3 residues: CASKLGVGDYEQYF.

The chain is built from TRBV24-1 and TRBJ2-3; the D call of TRBD1 rests on TCRdb alone, since no DNA is present to check it. CDR3 length equals 12 residues. Per germline, CDR1 KGHDR and CDR2 SFDVKD. CDR3: CATSRAGTTQYF.

The V call is TRBV5-1, the J call TRBJ2-5; TCRdb indicates TRBD1, and absent DNA this call remains unverified. This CDR3 is 17 amino acids long. Per germline, CDR1 SGHRS and CDR2 YFSETQ. This CDR3 reads CASSFSAGTGVQETQYF.

The CDR3 is CASRFGTANQPQHF. The chain joins TRBV7-2 to TRBJ1-5. The CDR3 is 14 residues long. Germline V gives CDR1 SGHTA, CDR2 FQGNSA. The whole variable domain, filled in from reference TRBV7-2 and TRBJ1-5, reads GAGVSQSPSNKVTEKGKDVELRCDPISGHTALYWYRQSLGQGLEFLIYFQGNSAPDKSGLPSDRFSAERTGGSVSTLTIQRTQQEDSAVYLCASRFGTANQPQHFGDGTRLSIL.

The chain recombines TRBV3-1 with TRBJ2-7; TCRdb calls TRBD2, which cannot be checked without DNA. Germline CDR1 reads LGHDT; CDR2 reads YNNKEL (reference sequence). The CDR3 length is 15 residues. CDR3 loop: CASSQDSGPSDEQYF.

The chain joins TRBV3-1 to TRBJ1-2; no DNA is available, so the TRBD1 call from TCRdb remains unchecked. The germline V gene has CDR1 LGHDT and CDR2 YNNKEL (reference sequence). The length of the CDR3 is 15 residues. The CDR3 sequence: CASSPTPDRVDGYTF.

This rearrangement joins TRBV24-1 to TRBJ2-1. The CDR3 totals 11 residues. Per germline, CDR1 KGHDR and CDR2 SFDVKD. The chain's CDR3 is CATYQADEQFF.

CDR3 in amino acids: CASSQDRKGTDTQYF. The V gene is TRBV14, the J gene TRBJ2-3; TCRdb indicates TRBD1, and absent DNA this call remains unverified. The V gene's germline CDR1 is SGHDN and CDR2 FVKESK. This CDR3 region has 15 residues.

The chain recombines TRBV20-1 with TRBJ2-1; TCRdb calls TRBD1, which cannot be checked without DNA. This CDR3 region has 14 residues. The V gene's germline CDR1 is DFQATT and CDR2 SNEGSKA (reference sequence). The CDR3 reads CSARVGQGVNEQFF.

The CDR3 spells CASSSTRLAGANSGANVLTF. The V gene is TRBV7-9, the J gene TRBJ2-6; TCRdb calls TRBD2, which cannot be checked without DNA. CDR1 and CDR2 (germline): SEHNR, FQNEAQ (reference sequence). CDR3 size: 20 residues.

V usage is TRBV5-1 and J usage is TRBJ2-7; TCRdb's D call, TRBD1, is unchecked because there is no DNA. The CDR3 has 14 residues. Germline V gives CDR1 SGHRS, CDR2 YFSETQ. This CDR3 is CASSLATGSYEQYF.

V is TRBV19 and J is TRBJ1-5. CDR3 length: 15 residues. Germline lookup yields CDR1 LNHDA and CDR2 SQIVND (reference sequence). The CDR3 spells CASSINVRGYQPQHF.

The chain couples TRBV5-1 to TRBJ1-2; TCRdb proposes TRBD1, but this gene call is untestable without DNA. Per the germline V gene, CDR1 is SGHRS and CDR2 is YFSETQ. The CDR3 covers 13 residues. The CDR3 loop reads CASSLGTLYGYTF. The entire variable domain, with the rest obtained from reference TRBV5-1 and TRBJ1-2, is as follows: KAGVTQTPRYLIKTRGQQVTLSCSPISGHRSVSWYQQTPGQGLQFLFEYFSETQRNKGNFPGRFSGRQFSNSRSEMNVSTLELGDSALYLCASSLGTLYGYTFGSGTRLTVV.

The chain carries TRBV7-9 and TRBJ2-1. Per germline, CDR1 SEHNR and CDR2 FQNEAQ (reference sequence). The CDR3 spans 14 residues. The CDR3 spells CASSLVSLNNEQFF.

The chain's CDR3 is CATGTGTYNEQFF. The chain couples TRBV28 to TRBJ2-1; TCRdb's D call, TRBD1, is unchecked because there is no DNA. CDR3 length equals 13 residues. Germline V gene sequence: CDR1 MDHEN, CDR2 SYDVKM.

This chain connects TRBV7-9 to TRBJ2-7; TCRdb returns TRBD1, unconfirmable since there is no DNA. The CDR3 length is 15 residues. CDR1 and CDR2 (germline): SEHNR, FQNEAQ (reference sequence). The CDR3: CASSSPDRFSYEQYF.

The rearrangement joins TRBV5-1 to TRBJ2-3; TCRdb reports TRBD2, a call that lacks DNA to check it against. CDR1 is SGHRS, CDR2 YFSETQ, per germline. The CDR3 loop spans 13 amino acids. The CDR3 protein is CASILTGEDTQYF. The full variable domain, rest sourced from reference TRBV5-1 and TRBJ2-3, is KAGVTQTPRYLIKTRGQQVTLSCSPISGHRSVSWYQQTPGQGLQFLFEYFSETQRNKGNFPGRFSGRQFSNSRSEMNVSTLELGDSALYLCASILTGEDTQYFGPGTRLTVL.

The chain couples TRBV7-9 to TRBJ1-1. Germline loops: CDR1 SEHNR, CDR2 FQNEAQ (reference sequence). The CDR3 contains 16 residues. This CDR3 is CASSPRGLGMNTEAFF.

The chain has TRBV9 and TRBJ2-5; TCRdb outputs TRBD1, but without DNA this stays unchecked. This CDR3 has 15 amino acids. CDR1 and CDR2 (germline): SGDLS, YYNGEE. CDR3 sequence reads: CASSVEGRSEETQYF. The complete variable domain, with remaining parts taken from reference TRBV9 and TRBJ2-5, reads DSGVTQTPKHLITATGQRVTLRCSPRSGDLSVYWYQQSLDQGLQFLIQYYNGEERAKGNILERFSAQQFPDLHSELNLSSLELGDSALYFCASSVEGRSEETQYFGPGTRLLVL.

V usage is TRBV5-1 and J usage is TRBJ2-1; TCRdb's assignment of TRBD2 cannot be checked, as there is no DNA. Germline CDR1 and CDR2: SGHRS and YFSETQ. CDR3 length: 17 residues. This chain's CDR3 is CASSPGLAESSYNEQFF.

The rearrangement joins TRBV5-1 to TRBJ2-1; TCRdb picks TRBD2, but there is no DNA to check that call. The CDR3 is 15 amino acids. Germline values: CDR1 SGHRS, CDR2 YFSETQ. The chain's CDR3 is CASSWTGTFTNEQFF.

The V gene is TRBV7-9, the J gene TRBJ1-1; the D call of TRBD1 rests on TCRdb alone, since no DNA is present to check it. CDR1 is SEHNR and CDR2 is FQNEAQ in the germline V gene (reference sequence). This CDR3 has 17 residues. Here the CDR3 reads CASSLGQNLDQNTEAFF.